The clone carrying this T cell receptor beta chain appeared a few times. Its antigen remains unidentified. The CDR3 loop spans 14 amino acids. The V gene lost 5 bases and the J gene lost 2 bases, with 11 bases spanning the gap. Per germline, CDR1 KGHSH and CDR2 LQKENI. TCR beta CDR3 sequences were amplified from RNA transcripts. RT-PCR in the first round (using the HTBI primer set) targeted the TCR CDR3. TCRdb re-analysed the multiplex PCR reads in MiXCR, keeping a single row per CDR3 protein. The data hold 300,000 to 450,000 distinct CDR3 sequences, with 20% to 30% observed a single time. The data stem from a study of T cells in Graves' hyperthyroidism and ophthalmopathy. Points from the study as a whole: Most clonotypes that expanded in the thyroid above 0.001 also showed up in blood.

Uncontrolled infections, other autoimmune diseases, pregnancy or lactation led to exclusion of patients. The origin of this receptor is a man aged 50 or older with Graves' hyperthyroidism. The sequenced sample consisted of blood. V usage is TRBV18 and J usage is TRBJ2-3; D may correspond to TRBD1 or TRBD2 (5 bases each). The CDR3 is CASSTRDHTDTQYF. The CDR3 DNA reads TGTGCCAGCTCAACCCGGGACCACACAGATACGCAGTATTTT. Based on the CDR3 plus reference TRBV18 and TRBJ2-3, the full variable domain is NAGVMQNPRHLVRRRGQEARLRCSPMKGHSHVYWYRQLPEEGLKFMVYLQKENIIDESGMPKERFSAEFPKEGPSILRIQQVVRGDSAAYFCASSTRDHTDTQYFGPGTRLTVL.